The 15 T cell receptor beta chains below come from one sample, sequenced in a study of CD8 T cells in ankylosing spondylitis. These receptors lack a known antigen. TCRdb called the 5' RACE reads again in MiXCR, with one record for every CDR3 protein. The sample lists around 890,000 distinct CDR3 sequences, over 9.5% occurring once. Study-level findings and limits: Typical of ankylosing spondylitis blood, it appeared, was a TCR beta motif of eight highly homologous variants.

Sample: blood, either unsorted or a sorted T cell fraction (not recorded which). The receptors were gathered from a male donor with ankylosing spondylitis.

This sequence joins TRBV7-2 and TRBJ1-5, with D uncertain. V shed 5 bases and J shed 5 bases, with 10 bases lying between them. CDR3 length equals 13 residues. CDR1 is SGHTA, CDR2 FQGNSA, per germline. The CDR3 is CASSIYLDQPQHF. Written as DNA, the CDR3 is TGTGCCAGCAGCATCTACCTGGATCAGCCCCAGCATTTT.

This clonotype came up a few times. V is TRBV20-1 and J is TRBJ2-7; no firm D call. This CDR3 contains 13 residues. The germline V gene encodes CDR1 DFQATT and CDR2 SNEGSKA (reference sequence). V dropped 2 bases and J dropped 2 bases, with 10 bases sitting between them. This CDR3 reads CSARLRQPYEQYF. In DNA form, the CDR3 reads TGCAGTGCTAGATTGCGGCAACCCTACGAGCAGTACTTC.

The table lists this clonotype with many counts. V is TRBV29-1 and J is TRBJ2-5; 10 bases line up with TRBD1. CDR1 is SQVTM and CDR2 is ANQGSEA in the germline V gene. V dropped 3 bases and J dropped 4; count of bases not matched to a gene: 2. There are 13 residues in the CDR3. The DNA of the CDR3 is TGCAGCGTTGACGGACAGGGGGTAGAGACCCAGTACTTC. Amino acid sequence: CSVDGQGVETQYF.

The V and J genes are TRBV6-1 and TRBJ2-5; D possibly matches TRBD1 or TRBD2 (6 bases each). The CDR3 covers 16 residues. Trimming took off 6 bases at V and 2 bases at J, with 19 bases between the two ends. CDR1 and CDR2 from the germline V gene are MNHNS and SASEGT. The CDR3 bases are TGTGCCAGCAGAAAGCGGGTGGGGGGCCTGCAAGAGACCCAGTACTTC. Its protein product is CASRKRVGGLQETQYF.

This clonotype was recorded many times. The chain recombines TRBV7-3 with TRBJ1-1, with TRBD1 matching 7 bases. V shed 5 bases, J shed 2 bases, and the junction held 5 bases outside the gene matches. CDR1 is SGHTA and CDR2 is FQGTGA in the germline V gene. This CDR3 comprises 14 residues. For the CDR3, the DNA is TGTGCCAGCAGCACAACAGGGGTTAACACTGAAGCTTTCTTT. This sequence encodes CASSTTGVNTEAFF.

The chain employs TRBV20-1 and TRBJ2-7, with 8 bases aligning to TRBD1. The CDR3 has 15 residues. Germline CDR1 is DFQATT and CDR2 is SNEGSKA (reference sequence). The trim removed 5 bases at V and 3 bases at J, leaving 12 bases unmatched. The CDR3 nucleotides read TGCAGTGCTGGACGTAGGACAGGGTTATTCTACGAGCAGTACTTC. Translated, it gives CSAGRRTGLFYEQYF.

A few counts support this clonotype. The chain is built from TRBV12-3 or TRBV12-4 and TRBJ2-5, with 13 bases lining up with TRBD2. This CDR3 has 15 amino acids. V gave up 5 bases and J gave up 4 bases; unmatched junction bases: 4. The CDR3, as DNA: TGTGCCAGCAGTCTTTGGACTAGCGGGGGAGAGACCCAGTACTTC. Translated: CASSLWTSGGETQYF.

This clonotype showed up just a few times. The chain is built from TRBV20-1 and TRBJ2-1; 11 nucleotides align to TRBD1. The germline V gene has CDR1 DFQATT and CDR2 SNEGSKA (reference sequence). This CDR3 is 14 amino acids long. With V trimmed by 7 bases and J by 5 bases, 7 bases remained unmatched. The CDR3 protein is CSEPGQGVNNEQFF. The CDR3 nucleotides read TGCAGTGAGCCGGGACAGGGGGTCAACAATGAGCAGTTCTTC.

This clonotype was recorded only once. The chain has TRBV18 and TRBJ2-6; no firm D call. The CDR3 has 15 amino acids. Germline V gene data show CDR1 as KGHSH and CDR2 as LQKENI. V was clipped by 3 bases and J by 1 base, with 7 bases between them. DNA of the CDR3: TGTGCCAGCTCACCCATCCCGTCTGGGGCCAACGTCCTGACTTTC. Translating gives CASSPIPSGANVLTF.

V gene TRBV12-5 combines with J gene TRBJ2-6, with no clear D. Germline V gene data show CDR1 as LGHNT and CDR2 as FRNRAP. This CDR3 is built from 16 residues. V shed 7 bases and J shed 0 bases, with 13 bases lying between them. CDR3 sequence reads: CASASETSSGANVLTF. The DNA of the CDR3 is TGTGCTAGTGCCTCTGAAACCAGCTCTGGGGCCAACGTCCTGACTTTC.

The table lists this clonotype with many counts. The chain has TRBV20-1 and TRBJ2-2, with a possible D match to TRBD2 (6 bases). The CDR3 covers 15 residues. Trimming removed 4 bases from V and 4 bases from J, with 16 bases in between. Per the germline V gene, CDR1 is DFQATT and CDR2 is SNEGSKA (reference sequence). The CDR3 DNA reads TGCAGTGCTACCCCGGGAGATAAGGGCACCGGGGAGCTGTTTTTT. Residues: CSATPGDKGTGELFF.

In its sample, this clonotype was seen a few times. The CDR3 reads CATSDPRLAGNEQFF. The DNA for the CDR3 is TGTGCCACCAGTGATCCCCGGCTAGCAGGAAATGAGCAGTTCTTC. The V gene is TRBV24-1, the J gene TRBJ2-1; perhaps TRBD2 as D (5 bases). Looked up from germline, CDR1 is KGHDR and CDR2 is SFDVKD. This CDR3 contains 15 residues. The V end lost 3 bases, the J end lost 7 bases, and 15 bases lay between the germline ends.

This clonotype was observed a few times. This sequence joins TRBV12-3 or TRBV12-4 and TRBJ2-7; D call uncertain. The CDR3 covers 15 residues. The V end lost 3 bases, the J end lost 0 bases, and 12 bases lay between the germline ends. The CDR3 region is CASSFQPVDSYEQYF. The DNA of the CDR3 is TGTGCCAGCAGTTTTCAGCCCGTTGACTCCTACGAGCAGTACTTC.

This clonotype has just a few counts. This chain uses TRBV5-1 with TRBJ2-7, with a possible D match to TRBD1 (6 bases). Germline CDR1 is SGHRS and CDR2 is YFSETQ. V lost 1 base and J 2 bases, leaving 10 bases between the germline ends. CDR3 length: 14 residues. This CDR3 is CASSLLPGAYEQYF. In DNA, the CDR3 is TGCGCCAGCAGCTTGTTGCCAGGGGCCTACGAGCAGTACTTC.

The rearrangement links TRBV20-1 to TRBJ1-2; weak D call: TRBD1 (5 bases). This CDR3 has 15 amino acids. V was pared by 2 bases and J by 7 bases, with 20 bases between. CDR1 DFQATT and CDR2 SNEGSKA come from the germline V gene (reference sequence). Here the CDR3 reads CSARKGPSHERGYTF. Written as DNA, the CDR3 is TGCAGTGCTAGAAAGGGACCATCCCACGAACGTGGCTACACCTTC.